This record concerns one T cell receptor (beta chain) sequence. Its antigen is currently not known. No qualities accompany the bases; no much larger clone lies one base away. Libraries were constructed by the immunoSEQ multiplex PCR assay. TCR beta CDR3 sequencing was performed on DNA from the cultured, isolated CD4+ T cells. Turning to the authors' computational methods: Non-productive TCR sequences were removed and reads were trimmed to the CDR3 region, keeping CDR3s of at least 7 amino acids. Antigen-specific clonotypes were identified with the MANAFEST web app by comparing expansion in peptide wells against reference cultures. To be called positive, a clone needed expansion at FDR<0.05 compared with the reference and with all other wells, an odds ratio greater than 5, and a frequency greater than 0.1% in two replicate wells. Cross-reactive clonotypes were defined as significantly expanded in SARS-CoV-2 spike wells and in at least one common cold coronavirus spike condition. CDR3 similarity was assessed by Levenshtein distance using the stringdist R package, and unrooted trees were constructed with ape in R 3.6.1. What TCRdb holds here is the immuneACCESS table cut down to in-frame rearrangements. Part of the clones is not present; checked against another copy, under half of the missing clones reflect an unresolved V gene, and the others are unexplained. V and J calls and clone size are as listed in that table; D and trimming were resolved from the DNA. The sample includes tens of thousands of clones, with around 70% observed a single time. Roughly an eighth of the sample rests with the top ten.

Ends trimmed: V by 5 bases, J by 0 bases; bases unmatched to a gene: 11. The CDR3 covers 18 residues, taking in both the cysteine and the phenylalanine. The entry retains the CDR3 DNA only, 54 bases that are in frame from base 1. CDR1 and CDR2, per the germline V gene, are SNHLY and FYNNEI. In the ViraFEST assay, PBMC were stimulated with viral peptide pools, and TCR sequencing was then used to find antigen-specific CD4+ T cell clonotypes based on their expansion. After 10 to 11 days of culture, CD4+ T cells were isolated with the EasySep CD4+ T cell isolation kit. Two doses of either the BNT162b2 or the mRNA-1273 mRNA SARS-CoV-2 vaccine were administered to participants. Negative nucleocapsid antibody results before and after vaccination confirmed that the healthy vaccine recipients had no prior SARS-CoV-2 infection. Each well held 2 million to 2.5 million PBMC cultured in IMDM containing roughly 5% human AB serum, 8.5 to 10 IU/ml IL-2 and gentamicin, along with 8 to 10 ug/ml peptides. Half of the culture medium was replaced with fresh IL-2-containing medium on days 3 and 7. Unless noted otherwise, every peptide stimulation condition was grown in triplicate wells. Using Ficoll-Paque Plus gradient centrifugation, PBMC were separated from whole blood and then either used fresh or cryopreserved at -140C. Overlapping peptide pools spanned the spike proteins of SARS-CoV-2 and the common cold coronaviruses HCoV-NL63, HCoV-OC43 and HCoV-229E. Genomic DNA was extracted from cultured CD4+ T cells with the QIAamp micro DNA kit.

The sample belongs to a study of vaccination effects on CD4 cells after COVID-19 (dated by TCRdb to 2021 to 2024). Regarding the study in general: Across the study, the median time from the second dose to post-vaccine sampling was 72 days (range 14 to 241). The full study included approximately nine COVID-19 convalescent patients and several SARS-CoV-2-naive healthy vaccine recipients. Cultures from other donors in the study were sequenced with the Oncomine TCR Beta short-read assay on an Illumina iSeq 100. SARS-CoV-2 spike-specific CD4+ TCR repertoires from before and after mRNA vaccination were compared in COVID-19 convalescent patients and in infection-naive vaccine recipients. What the work shows at the level of the full study, not this receptor alone: Both infection-induced and vaccine-induced clones contracted markedly at late post-vaccination timepoints, which is consistent with waning T cell responses. Among healthy vaccine recipients, nearly all vaccine-induced clones were SARS-CoV-2 mono-reactive, and just 1 of 255 was cross-reactive with common cold coronaviruses. The study was limited by a small number of convalescent patients, and early post-infection timepoints were lacking.

This clonotype was obtained from a human donor who received a COVID-19 vaccine. The sequences come from CD4+ T cells from PBMCs cultured with HCoV-229E spike peptides, collected after COVID-19 vaccination. Explained via the paper, the cell subset or site label denotes: HCoV-229E spike overlapping peptide pool stimulation. The receptor chain draws on TRBV2 and TRBJ1-3; TRBD1 lines up with 9 middle nucleotides. The CDR3 protein sequence reads: CASSKDPGQGLSGNTIYF. The nucleotide sequence is TGTGCCAGCAGTAAAGATCCGGGACAGGGACTCTCTGGAAACACCATATATTTT.